This T cell receptor (beta chain) was observed in a study of T cells in Graves' hyperthyroidism and ophthalmopathy. At the level of the study: Peripheral blood was acquired at first diagnosis, ahead of any therapy whatsoever.

The V gene's germline CDR1 is MDHEN and CDR2 SYDVKM. This CDR3 has 17 amino acids. From RNA transcripts, TCR beta CDR3 regions were amplified. HTBI primers were the set used in a first-round RT-PCR of the TCR CDR3. From the multiplex PCR reads, TCRdb called clonotypes with MiXCR, one entry per CDR3 protein. The sample has approximately 250,000 distinct CDR3 sequences, more than 20% seen once; the top ten hold 35% to 40%. Comment on this clonotype: Sequence at one end of the junction differs from germline and may be a read error.

The sample was blood. The source of this sequence is a woman aged 40 to 50 with Graves' ophthalmopathy. J is TRBJ2-2 and V is TRBV28, with 8 bases identical to TRBD1. The chain's CDR3 is CASSPSDRDGNTGELCF. CDR3 nucleotide sequence: TGTGCCAGCAGTCCCTCGGACAGGGACGGTAACACCGGGGAGCTGTGTTTT.